This T cell receptor beta chain was obtained from a study of T cell responses to AZD1222 COVID-19 vaccine. Study conclusions and caveats: Spike-specific TCR repertoires showed rising breadth and depth after two AZD1222 doses. Clonal diversity was possibly underestimated, and the donors were mostly white British, with more females.

Unmatched junction bases numbered 20, after V lost 5 bases and J lost 8 bases. The germline V gene has CDR1 MGHDK and CDR2 SYGVNS. The CDR3 has 17 residues. Method: immunoSEQ multiplex PCR; TCRdb's copy keeps in-frame clones and lacks some. The table records about 90,000 clones, roughly 90% of them present only once. For this clone: What it binds is not known.

The sequence derives from an adult who received the AZD1222 COVID-19 vaccine. This specimen consisted of peripheral blood, obtained 28 days after the second AZD1222 dose. J is TRBJ1-2 and V is TRBV25-1, with 7 bases lining up with TRBD1. The CDR3 coding sequence is TGTGCCAGCAGTTTAAGCGGGACAGAGGCTTCCTTCGGGGGCTACACCTTC. Translation: CASSLSGTEASFGGYTF.